Presented here are 4 T cell receptor beta chains from one specimen sequenced in a study of tumor-infiltrating lymphocytes in primary liver carcinoma. Unsorted bulk tissue (20-30 mg) underwent RNA and DNA co-extraction. TCR beta cDNA was prepared out of roughly 0.45 ug total RNA by means of a constant-region primer. Modified slightly, ARM-PCR produced TCR beta libraries over three nested multiplex PCR rounds. TRBV1-TRBV30 forward primers paired with a C-beta reverse primer were used in the first two PCR rounds, which ran about 11 cycles each. TCRdb re-derived calls from the multiplex PCR reads in MiXCR, one entry per CDR3 protein. The profile shows 90,000 to 150,000 distinct CDR3 sequences, approximately 71% of them singletons. Sequences were obtained from tumor-adjacent normal liver tissue. All receptors derive from a woman aged 55 to 70 with primary liver carcinoma and hepatitis B virus infection.

About this clonotype itself: Germline and junction disagree at one end, which may indicate a read error. This sequence joins TRBV25-1 and TRBJ1-6; unclear D gene. Germline values: CDR1 MGHDK, CDR2 SYGVNS. CDR3 length equals 14 residues. CDR3 nucleotide sequence: TGTGCCTGCAGTGTTCGGGGAGATGATTCACCCCTCCACTTT. It yields the protein CACSVRGDDSPLHF.

This clonotype was counted at least ten times. J is TRBJ2-7 and V is TRBV7-9; 7 bases align to TRBD1. Unmatched junction bases numbered 12, after V lost 4 bases and J lost 0 bases. The CDR3 totals 17 residues. CDR1 and CDR2 (germline): SEHNR, FQNEAQ (reference sequence). The CDR3 DNA follows: TGTGCCAGCAGCTCCCCTTTGAGGGGACAGAGCTCCTACGAGCAGTACTTC. Its protein product is CASSSPLRGQSSYEQYF. The full variable domain, with the rest looked up from reference TRBV7-9 and TRBJ2-7, is DTGVSQNPRHKITKRGQNVTFRCDPISEHNRLYWYRQTLGQGPEFLTYFQNEAQLEKSRLLSDRFSAERPKGSFSTLEIQRTEQGDSAMYLCASSSPLRGQSSYEQYFGPGTRLTVT.

Note on this clonotype: A read error may account for a junction end that differs from germline. The V gene is TRBV10-3, the J gene TRBJ2-5; tentatively, D is TRBD1 (6 bases). Germline V gene sequence: CDR1 ENHRY, CDR2 SYGVKD. The CDR3 loop spans 15 amino acids. For the CDR3, the DNA is TGTGTCATCAGTGATCCAGGGGCAGGGAAGGAGACCCAGTACTTC. This gives the protein CVISDPGAGKETQYF.

This clonotype was picked up many times. The V gene is TRBV5-5, the J gene TRBJ2-7; D is ambiguous. CDR1 SGHKS and CDR2 YYEKEE come from the germline V gene (reference sequence). The CDR3 has 14 residues. Trimming shortened V by 0 bases and J by 3 bases, and 10 bases separated the two germline ends. CDR3 DNA sequence: TGTGCCAGCAGCTTGGCTGAGGCCCTCTACGAGCAGTACTTC. Amino acids: CASSLAEALYEQYF.